These 11 T cell receptor beta chains were all obtained from the same sample, sequenced in a study of blood T cell repertoires in COVID-19. The repertoire was sequenced with immunoSEQ multiplex PCR; TCRdb's copy has only in-frame clones and lacks some. The sample lists 100,000 or so clones, 90% to 95% seen once, with approximately 4.3% in the top ten. Sequencing was carried out using peripheral blood. The receptors come from a human donor with active COVID-19. The donor label of this sample is uncertain.

The chain has TRBV3-1 (or the pseudogene TRBV3-2) and TRBJ2-7, with 10 bases lining up with TRBD2. Germline lookup yields CDR1 LGHDT and CDR2 YNNKEL (reference sequence). Trimming took 4 bases from V and 2 from J; bases not matched to a gene: 5. The CDR3 runs to 15 residues. The CDR3 DNA reads TGTGCCAGCAGCCGGAGGACTAGCGGTACCTACGAGCAGTACTTC. As protein: CASSRRTSGTYEQYF.

This clone was seen only a few times. The chain links TRBV29-1 to TRBJ2-7, with D possibly being TRBD2 (6 bases). CDR3 length equals 13 residues. Germline V gene lookup returns CDR1 SQVTM and CDR2 ANQGSEA. The V end was cut by 4 bases, the J end by 1 base, with 11 bases between. In nucleotides, the CDR3 is TGCAGCGTTGGGAGGGGTCTATCCTACGAGCAGTACTTC. Its translation: CSVGRGLSYEQYF.

CDR3 bases: TGTGCCAGCAGCCAAGATCGCGCGGGGAGAAACACCGGGGAGCTGTTTTTT. This translates into CASSQDRAGRNTGELFF. This chain connects TRBV4-2 to TRBJ2-2; D possibly corresponds to TRBD2 (6 bases). V shed 0 bases and J shed 2 bases, with 13 bases lying between them. This CDR3 is 17 amino acids long. Germline V gives CDR1 LGHNA, CDR2 YNFKEQ.

In this sample, this clone turned up once. The CDR3 is CASSPLGGGLETQYF. Here the CDR3 DNA reads TGTGCCAGCTCACCATTGGGAGGGGGATTGGAGACCCAGTACTTC. This sequence joins TRBV18 and TRBJ2-5; D might be TRBD2 (7 bases). From germline, CDR1 is KGHSH and CDR2 LQKENI. The CDR3 contains 15 residues. V was pared by 2 bases and J by 5 bases, with 15 bases between. The entire variable domain, with the rest obtained from reference TRBV18 and TRBJ2-5, is as follows: NAGVMQNPRHLVRRRGQEARLRCSPMKGHSHVYWYRQLPEEGLKFMVYLQKENIIDESGMPKERFSAEFPKEGPSILRIQQVVRGDSAAYFCASSPLGGGLETQYFGPGTRLLVL.

This chain uses TRBV12-3 or TRBV12-4 with TRBJ2-7; D is uncertain. Trimming removed 6 bases from V and 5 bases from J, with 14 bases in between. The CDR3 totals 13 residues. The chain's CDR3 is CASRPAATHEQYF. CDR3 DNA sequence: TGTGCCAGCAGACCCGCGGCCACACACGAGCAGTACTTC.

This clone was detected a few times. V is TRBV14 and J is TRBJ1-1; no clear D. The V end was cut by 2 bases, the J end by 4 bases, with 8 bases between. CDR3 size: 13 residues. CDR1 is SGHDN, CDR2 FVKESK, per germline. The CDR3 DNA is TGTGCCAGCAGCCAATCCCCCCGCACTGAAGCTTTCTTT. Protein sequence: CASSQSPRTEAFF.

V usage is TRBV6-5 and J usage is TRBJ2-7; tentatively, D is TRBD2 (6 bases). The V end lost 11 bases, the J end lost 2 bases, and 16 bases lay between the germline ends. From germline, CDR1 is MNHEY and CDR2 SVGAGI. The CDR3 extends over 13 amino acids. The CDR3 bases are TGTGCCTTTCGATGGGGGGATACCTACGAGCAGTACTTC. Its translation: CAFRWGDTYEQYF.

The chain uses TRBV19 and TRBJ2-2; TRBD2 might be the D (5 bases). Trimming pared 3 bases from V and 5 bases from J, leaving 16 bases between. CDR1 and CDR2 from the germline V gene are LNHDA and SQIVND (reference sequence). This CDR3 has 16 amino acids. CDR3 coding DNA: TGTGCCAGTAGTATCCGAGGGTTTGTTAGTACCGGGGAGCTGTTTTTT. It encodes CASSIRGFVSTGELFF.

This clone was counted once. This chain joins TRBV5-1 and TRBJ2-7, with a tentative D call TRBD1 (5 bases). The CDR3 has 15 residues. V lost 1 base, J lost 2 bases, and 13 bases lay in between. The germline V gene has CDR1 SGHRS and CDR2 YFSETQ. The CDR3 here is CASSLSGRATYEQYF. DNA of the CDR3: TGCGCCAGCAGCTTGTCGGGCAGGGCTACCTACGAGCAGTACTTC.

This sequence joins TRBV5-1 and TRBJ2-6; D is unresolved. The CDR3 runs to 16 residues. Trimming left V 4 bases short and J 0 bases short, with 11 bases between. Per germline, CDR1 SGHRS and CDR2 YFSETQ. The CDR3 DNA is TGCGCCAGCAGCAGCCTACTAAGCTCTGGGGCCAACGTCCTGACTTTC. Encoded protein: CASSSLLSSGANVLTF.

The chain employs TRBV10-3 and TRBJ1-4, with a possible D match to TRBD1 (5 bases). Trimming left V 0 bases short and J 6 bases short, with 14 bases between. The germline gives CDR1 ENHRY, CDR2 SYGVKD. The CDR3 is 16 residues long. The CDR3 sequence: CAISESPARDYEKLFF. The CDR3 DNA sequence: TGTGCCATCAGTGAGTCGCCCGCCAGGGATTATGAAAAACTGTTTTTT.